What follows describes a single T cell receptor beta chain. What it recognizes is unknown. The data are from a study of cytomegalovirus exposure and HLA in healthy donors. Study summary: Earlier sequencing of some 190 million T cells yielded roughly 100 million unique TCR beta sequences.

Use of 60 Vbeta and 13 Jbeta primers characterized the PCR. Generated by immunoSEQ multiplex PCR, the TCRdb table keeps only in-frame clones and is missing some. The repertoire holds 150,000 to 200,000 clones, with 82% as singletons. Study outcomes and limitations: Judged likely to be a sequencing artifact was a cluster of highly shared sequence variants. It was in a later analysis that TCR association rates were seen to vary by HLA locus, highest for DRB1 and lowest for HLA-C. Productive status was seen about 87% or about 30% of the time for most TCR beta V segments in an earlier analysis.

From germline, CDR1 is SGHTA and CDR2 FQGTGA. Unmatched junction bases numbered 8, after V lost 1 base and J lost 9 bases. The CDR3 has 16 amino acids. The sequenced material came from PBMCs. The chain carries TRBV7-3 and TRBJ2-1, with 11 positions matching TRBD2. This TCR was sampled from a man between 35 and 55 years old in good health and CMV-seronegative. Written as DNA, the CDR3 is TGTGCCAGCAGCTTAAAACCTAGCGGGGGGATTGTTGAGCAGTTCTTC. This codes for CASSLKPSGGIVEQFF.